The 22 T cell receptor beta chains reported below all come from one sample, sequenced in a study of blood T cells in healthy people across ages. A J-beta primer mix and a sample-barcoded 5' primer were used in a second PCR of roughly 6 to 11 cycles. Using its own MiXCR run on the 5' RACE reads, TCRdb lists one record per CDR3 protein. Here the sample spans over a million distinct CDR3 sequences, approximately 39% being singletons. The sequenced material came from blood. The receptors were sampled from a woman in her late teens or twenties in good health.

This clonotype was observed once. The chain is built from TRBV12-5 and TRBJ2-1; D not resolved. V was shortened by 2 bases and J by 14 bases, with 13 bases between the two germline ends. The V gene's germline CDR1 is LGHNT and CDR2 FRNRAP. The CDR3 runs 12 residues. CDR3 coding DNA: TGTGCTAGTGGTTTGCGGGCCTACACTGAGTTCTTC. The encoded protein is CASGLRAYTEFF.

This clonotype was recorded a few times. The chain combines TRBV7-9 with TRBJ2-1; 7 bases fit TRBD2. Gene TRBJ2-7 matches the end of the DNA better, so the J call may be wrong. This CDR3 has 17 amino acids. Germline V lookup: CDR1 SEHNR, CDR2 FQNEAQ (reference sequence). The CDR3 sequence is CASSLGWVAGIYNEQYF. Here the CDR3 DNA reads TGTGCCAGCAGCTTAGGGTGGGTAGCGGGTATCTACAATGAGCAGTACTTC.

This clonotype turned up a few times. The chain employs TRBV6-2 or TRBV6-3 and TRBJ2-7; D unresolved. Germline V gives CDR1 MNHEY, CDR2 SVGEGT. CDR3 size: 12 residues. With 9 bases removed from V and 0 bases from J, the gap between germline ends came to 9 bases. The CDR3 region is CASGYYSYEQYF. As DNA, the CDR3 is TGTGCCAGTGGTTATTACTCCTACGAGCAGTACTTC.

The chain has TRBV20-1 and TRBJ2-2; 7 bases fit TRBD1. The V gene end was trimmed by 5 bases and the J gene end by 6 bases; junction bases not matched to a gene: 9. The CDR3 length is 14 residues. CDR1 and CDR2 from the germline V gene are DFQATT and SNEGSKA (reference sequence). The CDR3 DNA sequence: TGCAGTGCTCCACACGAACAGGGGTCCGGGGAGCTGTTTTTT. Its translation is CSAPHEQGSGELFF.

This sequence joins TRBV11-3 and TRBJ2-3; 8 nucleotides agree with TRBD1. V lost 5 bases and J lost 6; bases outside the gene matches: 13. The CDR3 spans 16 residues. The germline gives CDR1 SGHNT, CDR2 YENEEA. CDR3 residues: CASSQRTGKDPDTQYF. Written as DNA, the CDR3 is TGTGCCAGCAGCCAGCGGACAGGGAAGGACCCGGATACGCAGTATTTT.

This clonotype turned up a few times. V is TRBV5-1 and J is TRBJ2-1; 14 bases agree with TRBD2. This CDR3 is 15 amino acids long. The ends lost 4 bases at V and 9 bases at J; junction bases unmatched: 6. Germline-derived CDR1 and CDR2 are SGHRS and YFSETQ. The CDR3 DNA follows: TGCGCCAGCAGCCCGACTAGCGGGAGGGCCGGTGAGCAGTTCTTC. It is translated as CASSPTSGRAGEQFF. The whole variable domain, filled in from reference TRBV5-1 and TRBJ2-1, reads KAGVTQTPRYLIKTRGQQVTLSCSPISGHRSVSWYQQTPGQGLQFLFEYFSETQRNKGNFPGRFSGRQFSNSRSEMNVSTLELGDSALYLCASSPTSGRAGEQFFGPGTRLTVL.

The chain carries TRBV20-1 and TRBJ2-7; 8 positions match TRBD1. The CDR3 contains 13 residues. CDR1 is DFQATT, CDR2 SNEGSKA, per germline (reference sequence). The junction had 7 bases not matched to a gene; V was cut back by 6 bases and J by 3 bases. CDR3 residues: CSASGTGYYEQYF. The CDR3 DNA sequence: TGCAGTGCCTCGGGGACAGGCTACTACGAGCAGTACTTC.

This chain connects TRBV6-2 or TRBV6-3 to TRBJ2-5; 10 nucleotides agree with TRBD2. This CDR3 region has 16 residues. In germline, CDR1 is MNHEY, CDR2 SVGEGT. With 4 bases clipped from V and 11 bases from J, the junction kept 16 bases outside the gene matches. The DNA of the CDR3 is TGTGCCAGCAGTTCCCAGGGACTAGCGCTAGACAATGAGCAGTACTTC. This sequence encodes CASSSQGLALDNEQYF.

Worth noting for this clonotype: A much larger clonotype is one base distant, so this may be a read error. The rearrangement joins TRBV6-5 to TRBJ2-3; perhaps TRBD2 as D (5 bases). Germline V gene lookup returns CDR1 MNHEY and CDR2 SVGAGI. Deletions cut 6 bases from V and 1 base from J, with 11 bases between. The length of the CDR3 is 14 residues. The CDR3 is CASRLVGGTDTQYF. The CDR3 DNA sequence: TGTGCCAGCAGACTAGTGGGAGGCACAGATACGCAGTATTTT.

The chain couples TRBV7-9 to TRBJ2-7; tentative D call: TRBD1 (5 bases). The CDR3 is 15 residues long. Trimming pared 0 bases from V and 3 bases from J, leaving 12 bases between. The germline gives CDR1 SEHNR, CDR2 FQNEAQ (reference sequence). This CDR3 reads CASSLATVSLYEQYF. CDR3 nucleotides: TGTGCCAGCAGCTTAGCGACAGTAAGCCTCTACGAGCAGTACTTC. Based on the CDR3 plus reference TRBV7-9 and TRBJ2-7, the full variable domain is DTGVSQNPRHKITKRGQNVTFRCDPISEHNRLYWYRQTLGQGPEFLTYFQNEAQLEKSRLLSDRFSAERPKGSFSTLEIQRTEQGDSAMYLCASSLATVSLYEQYFGPGTRLTVT.

The sample holds many counts of this clonotype. The V call is TRBV10-3, the J call TRBJ2-1; 9 nucleotides agree with TRBD2. In germline, CDR1 is ENHRY, CDR2 SYGVKD. This CDR3 spans 17 amino acids. CDR3 residues: CAITASGELSSYNEQFF. The CDR3 nucleotides are TGTGCGATAACGGCTAGCGGGGAGCTGAGCTCCTACAATGAGCAGTTCTTC.

The chain recombines TRBV5-4 with TRBJ1-2; tentatively, D is TRBD1 (6 bases). This CDR3 contains 15 residues. V lost 4 bases to trimming and J lost 4 bases, with 17 bases between them. Germline assignment: CDR1 SGHNT and CDR2 YYREEE (reference sequence). The CDR3 region is CASSTAGTTLYGYTF. CDR3 coding DNA: TGTGCCAGCAGCACCGCCGGGACAACCCTCTATGGCTACACCTTC.

The chain is built from TRBV18 and TRBJ2-7; D is unresolved. Deletions cut 1 base from V and 1 base from J, with 23 bases between. This CDR3 has 19 residues. Germline CDR1 and CDR2: KGHSH and LQKENI. This chain's CDR3 is CASSPLPPSTAHRSYEQYF. In DNA, the CDR3 is TGTGCCAGCTCACCACTTCCCCCTTCGACTGCCCATCGATCCTACGAGCAGTACTTC.

V gene TRBV20-1 combines with J gene TRBJ2-1; D possibly matches TRBD1 or TRBD2 (7 bases each). CDR3 length equals 13 residues. Looked up from germline, CDR1 is DFQATT and CDR2 is SNEGSKA (reference sequence). Trimming shortened V by 1 base and J by 10 bases, and 14 bases separated the two germline ends. The DNA of the CDR3 is TGCAGTGCTAGAGCCACAGGGGACTACGAGCAGTTCTTC. Residues: CSARATGDYEQFF.

The CDR3 sequence: CASSVWESYNEQFF. The CDR3 nucleotides are TGCGCCAGCAGCGTGTGGGAAAGCTACAATGAGCAGTTCTTC. The chain uses TRBV5-1 and TRBJ2-1, with D unclear. The CDR3 totals 14 residues. From germline, CDR1 is SGHRS and CDR2 YFSETQ. V was shortened by 4 bases and J by 3 bases, with 11 bases between the two germline ends.

This clonotype has more than one count but fewer than ten. The chain joins TRBV28 to TRBJ2-4; TRBD2 might be the D (6 bases). The length of the CDR3 is 14 residues. Germline V gene data show CDR1 as MDHEN and CDR2 as SYDVKM. The V gene lost 4 bases and the J gene lost 13 bases, with 20 bases spanning the gap. This chain's CDR3 is CASSSNWRVWEQYF. DNA for the CDR3: TGTGCCAGCAGTTCCAACTGGAGGGTTTGGGAGCAGTACTTC.

The genes are TRBV3-1 and TRBJ2-3, with D possibly being TRBD2 (7 bases). Trimming removed 4 bases at V and 6 bases at J, with 17 bases between. The CDR3 runs 15 residues. Germline lookup yields CDR1 LGHDT and CDR2 YNNKEL (reference sequence). In DNA, the CDR3 is TGTGCCAGCAGCCCCCCCGGGGGGCTCGAGGATACGCAGTATTTT. This translates into CASSPPGGLEDTQYF.

This chain joins TRBV2 and TRBJ2-1; weak D call: TRBD1 (6 bases). V was pared by 0 bases and J by 15 bases, with 21 bases between. The germline CDR1 and CDR2 sequences are SNHLY and FYNNEI. This CDR3 spans 15 amino acids. The CDR3 spells CASSEAWFQGTGPFF. The CDR3 DNA reads as TGTGCCAGCAGTGAAGCGTGGTTCCAGGGGACCGGTCCGTTCTTC.

The table lists this clonotype with a few counts. The chain employs TRBV20-1 and TRBJ2-7, with a tentative D call TRBD2 (6 bases). Germline V gene data show CDR1 as DFQATT and CDR2 as SNEGSKA (reference sequence). V was cut by 2 bases and J by 7 bases, with 12 bases left in between. The CDR3 length is 12 residues. The CDR3: CSARPSRGEQYF. The CDR3 DNA reads as TGCAGTGCTAGACCTTCCCGGGGGGAGCAGTACTTC.

This clonotype was picked up a small number of times. This sequence joins TRBV6-6 and TRBJ1-1; 7 bases are shared with TRBD1. After removal of 4 bases from V and 3 bases from J, the junction contained 8 bases not matched to a gene. The CDR3 runs 15 residues. Germline loops: CDR1 MNHNY, CDR2 SVGAGI (reference sequence). As DNA, the CDR3 is TGTGCCAGCAGTTGGGCTGACAGGGCCCACACTGAAGCTTTCTTT. Its protein product is CASSWADRAHTEAFF.

The genes are TRBV25-1 and TRBJ2-3; D gene ambiguous. The CDR3 contains 14 residues. Trimming shortened V by 2 bases and J by 2 bases, and 8 bases separated the two germline ends. In germline, CDR1 is MGHDK, CDR2 SYGVNS. The CDR3 spells CASSEGGNTDTQYF. CDR3 nucleotide sequence: TGTGCCAGCAGTGAAGGCGGTAACACAGATACGCAGTATTTT.

This chain links TRBV28 with TRBJ1-1, with 9 nucleotides matching TRBD1. Germline CDR1 MDHEN, CDR2 SYDVKM. The CDR3 totals 15 residues. V shed 6 bases and J 5 bases; nucleotides not matched to a gene: 10. DNA of the CDR3: TGTGCCAGCAGGGGGGGACAGGGAAGAGGTACTGAAGCTTTCTTT. Protein sequence: CASRGGQGRGTEAFF. Based on the CDR3 plus reference TRBV28 and TRBJ1-1, the full variable domain is DVKVTQSSRYLVKRTGEKVFLECVQDMDHENMFWYRQDPGLGLRLIYFSYDVKMKEKGDIPEGYSVSREKKERFSLILESASTNQTSMYLCASRGGQGRGTEAFFGQGTRLTVV.